Following are 7 T cell receptor beta chains from one sample sequenced in a study of T cell responses to AZD1222 COVID-19 vaccine. Clones were sequenced by immunoSEQ multiplex PCR, and TCRdb holds only the in-frame ones, with some missing. The table has about 120,000 clones, roughly 92% seen once. The sample was peripheral blood, taken on day 0 of AZD1222 vaccination. These receptors originate from an adult in good health.

The V and J genes are TRBV27 and TRBJ1-4; no clear D gene. This CDR3 has 15 amino acids. Between the trimmed V and J ends, which lost 3 bases and 2 bases, there was a span of 10 bases. Germline lookup yields CDR1 MNHEY and CDR2 SMNVEV (reference sequence). This CDR3 reads CASSLKRTTNEKLFF. Written as DNA, the CDR3 is TGTGCCAGCAGTTTGAAGCGGACCACTAATGAAAAACTGTTTTTT. The whole variable domain, filled in from reference TRBV27 and TRBJ1-4, reads EAQVTQNPRYLITVTGKKLTVTCSQNMNHEYMSWYRQDPGLGLRQIYYSMNVEVTDKGDVPEGYKVSRKEKRNFPLILESPSPNQTSLYFCASSLKRTTNEKLFFGSGTQLSVL.

The rearrangement links TRBV6-2 or TRBV6-3 to TRBJ2-1; unclear D gene. The CDR3 has 13 residues. Per germline, CDR1 MNHEY and CDR2 SVGEGT. The ends were cut back, 0 bases at V and 7 bases at J, with 7 bases in the middle. The CDR3 loop reads CASSYSIVNEQFF. The CDR3, as DNA: TGTGCCAGCAGTTACTCGATTGTTAATGAGCAGTTCTTC.

The gene calls are TRBV4-1 and TRBJ1-6; 9 positions match TRBD1. Trimming took 3 bases from V and 5 from J; bases not matched to a gene: 5. Germline V CDR1 and CDR2: MGHRA, YSYEKL. The CDR3 has 16 amino acids. For the CDR3, the DNA is TGCGCCAGCAGCCATTTCCGGGACAGGGATAATTCACCCCTCCACTTT. This translates into CASSHFRDRDNSPLHF.

This chain links TRBV7-3 with TRBJ2-6, with a possible D match to TRBD1 (5 bases). This CDR3 is built from 18 residues. Germline V gene data show CDR1 as SGHTA and CDR2 as FQGTGA. V was pared by 1 base and J by 0 bases, with 13 bases between. The CDR3 coding sequence is TGTGCCAGCAGCTTAAAGGTAGCTGGGGCCTCTGGGGCCAACGTCCTGACTTTC. Protein: CASSLKVAGASGANVLTF. The full variable domain, rest sourced from reference TRBV7-3 and TRBJ2-6, is GAGVSQTPSNKVTEKGKYVELRCDPISGHTALYWYRQSLGQGPEFLIYFQGTGAADDSGLPNDRFFAVRPEGSVSTLKIQRTERGDSAVYLCASSLKVAGASGANVLTFGAGSRLTVL.

The chain has TRBV9 and TRBJ2-3; D is perhaps TRBD2 (6 bases). V gave up 0 bases and J gave up 3 bases, with 17 bases separating them. CDR3 length: 17 residues. The germline V gene has CDR1 SGDLS and CDR2 YYNGEE. The CDR3 loop is CASSVDPLGGLTDTQYF. Written as DNA, the CDR3 is TGTGCCAGCAGCGTAGACCCCCTGGGAGGTCTGACAGATACGCAGTATTTT. Full variable domain (rest looked up from reference TRBV9 and TRBJ2-3): DSGVTQTPKHLITATGQRVTLRCSPRSGDLSVYWYQQSLDQGLQFLIQYYNGEERAKGNILERFSAQQFPDLHSELNLSSLELGDSALYFCASSVDPLGGLTDTQYFGPGTRLTVL.

The rearrangement joins TRBV19 to TRBJ1-2; 7 positions agree with TRBD1. With V trimmed by 6 bases and J by 8 bases, 3 bases remained unmatched. From germline, CDR1 is LNHDA and CDR2 SQIVND (reference sequence). This CDR3 contains 11 residues. The CDR3 DNA reads TGTGCCAGTAGGACAGGGAACGGCTACACCTTC. As protein: CASRTGNGYTF.

This chain joins TRBV29-1 and TRBJ2-4, with a tentative D call TRBD1 (6 bases). Germline V gene sequence: CDR1 SQVTM, CDR2 ANQGSEA. The V end lost 0 bases, the J end lost 1 base, and 13 bases lay between the germline ends. The CDR3 loop spans 16 amino acids. The CDR3 protein is CSVEEYRVSAKNIQYF. The CDR3 DNA reads TGCAGCGTTGAAGAGTACAGGGTTTCTGCCAAAAACATTCAGTACTTC.